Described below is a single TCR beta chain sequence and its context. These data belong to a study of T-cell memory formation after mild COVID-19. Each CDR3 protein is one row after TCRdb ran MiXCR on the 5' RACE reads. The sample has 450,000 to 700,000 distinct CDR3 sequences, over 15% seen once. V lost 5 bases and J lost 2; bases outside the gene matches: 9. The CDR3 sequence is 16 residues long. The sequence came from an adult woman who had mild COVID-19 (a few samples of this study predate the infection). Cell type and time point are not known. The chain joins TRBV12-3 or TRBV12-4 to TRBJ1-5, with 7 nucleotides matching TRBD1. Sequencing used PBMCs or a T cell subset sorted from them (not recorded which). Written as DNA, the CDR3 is TGTGCCAGCAGTATGCGACAGGGCAGAGGCAATCAGCCCCAGCATTTT. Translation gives CASSMRQGRGNQPQHF.